This TCR beta chain was recovered during a study of cytomegalovirus exposure and HLA in healthy donors. It was with 60 Vbeta and 13 Jbeta primers that the PCR ran. The table came from immunoSEQ multiplex PCR; TCRdb's copy has only in-frame clones and leaves some out. The sample holds over 110,000 clones, approximately 80% seen once. The CDR3 is 15 residues long. Trimming at V came to 5 bases and at J to 2 bases, leaving 6 bases not matched to a gene. The germline CDR1 and CDR2 sequences are SGHTA and FQGNSA. This receptor was obtained from a male donor in good health and CMV-seronegative. The sequenced sample was PBMCs. The genes are TRBV7-2 and TRBJ2-7; 10 nucleotides match TRBD1. This CDR3 is CASSAPGQGAYEQYF. The DNA of the CDR3 is TGTGCCAGCAGCGCTCCCGGACAGGGGGCCTACGAGCAGTACTTC.